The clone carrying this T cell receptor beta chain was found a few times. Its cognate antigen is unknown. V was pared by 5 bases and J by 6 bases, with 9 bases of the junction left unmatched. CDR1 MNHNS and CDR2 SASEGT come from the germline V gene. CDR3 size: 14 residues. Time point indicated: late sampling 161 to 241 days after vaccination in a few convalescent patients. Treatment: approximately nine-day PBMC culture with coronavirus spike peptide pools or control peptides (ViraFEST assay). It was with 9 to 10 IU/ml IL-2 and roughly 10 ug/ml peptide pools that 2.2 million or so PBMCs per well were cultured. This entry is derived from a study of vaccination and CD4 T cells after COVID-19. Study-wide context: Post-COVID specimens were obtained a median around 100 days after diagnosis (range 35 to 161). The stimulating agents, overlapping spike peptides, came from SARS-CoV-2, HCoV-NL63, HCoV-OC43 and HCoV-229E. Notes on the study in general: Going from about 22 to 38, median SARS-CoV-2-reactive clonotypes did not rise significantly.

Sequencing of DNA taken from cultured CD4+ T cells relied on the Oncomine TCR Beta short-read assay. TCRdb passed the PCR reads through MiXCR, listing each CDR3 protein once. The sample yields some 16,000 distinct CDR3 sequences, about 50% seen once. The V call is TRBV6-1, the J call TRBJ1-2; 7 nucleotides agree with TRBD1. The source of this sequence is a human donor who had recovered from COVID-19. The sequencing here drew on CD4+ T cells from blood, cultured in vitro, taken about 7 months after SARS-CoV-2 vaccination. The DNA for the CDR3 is TGTGCCAGCAGTCTGAAGGGGGCGCAGGATGGCTACACCTTC. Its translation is CASSLKGAQDGYTF.